These 27 T cell receptor beta chains were sequenced from one sample in a study of fetal regulatory T cell absence and autoimmunity. The protocol was immunoSEQ multiplex PCR, while the TCRdb copy is restricted to in-frame clones and leaves out a portion. The repertoire includes more than 90,000 clones, roughly 78% of them detected once, and 2% sits in the top ten. The specimen was pancreas tissue. All receptors come from a male donor with IPEX syndrome.

The chain combines TRBV4-1 with TRBJ2-1, with D uncertain. From germline, CDR1 is MGHRA and CDR2 YSYEKL. This CDR3 has 14 amino acids. V was shortened by 4 bases and J by 7 bases, with 14 bases between the two germline ends. The DNA for the CDR3 is TGCGCCAGCAGCCTGCTTCTGGCCGTGAATGAGCAGTTCTTC. It specifies CASSLLLAVNEQFF.

The CDR3 loop is CASSPTRRGYEQYF. CDR3 DNA: TGCGCCAGCAGCCCCACTAGAAGGGGCTACGAGCAGTACTTC. V usage is TRBV4-1 and J usage is TRBJ2-7, with D possibly being TRBD1 or TRBD2 (5 bases each). Germline CDR1 and CDR2: MGHRA and YSYEKL. V was clipped by 4 bases and J by 3 bases, with 13 bases between them. This CDR3 is 14 amino acids long.

The chain employs TRBV2 and TRBJ2-7; 11 nucleotides align to TRBD2. The CDR3 totals 17 residues. The V gene end was trimmed by 1 base and the J gene end by 2 bases; junction bases not matched to a gene: 7. Germline assignment: CDR1 SNHLY and CDR2 FYNNEI. DNA for the CDR3: TGTGCCAGCAGTGAAGGACTAGCGGGAAGGGTAACCTACGAGCAGTACTTC. Protein sequence: CASSEGLAGRVTYEQYF. Based on the CDR3 plus reference TRBV2 and TRBJ2-7, the full variable domain is EPEVTQTPSHQVTQMGQEVILRCVPISNHLYFYWYRQILGQKVEFLVSFYNNEISEKSEIFDDQFSVERPDGSNFTLKIRSTKLEDSAMYFCASSEGLAGRVTYEQYFGPGTRLTVT.

This sequence joins TRBV5-1 and TRBJ1-5; D not resolved. The V end was cut by 5 bases, the J end by 2 bases, with 5 bases between. The germline gives CDR1 SGHRS, CDR2 YFSETQ. CDR3 size: 12 residues. CDR3 protein: CASSTGNQPQHF. CDR3 sequence (DNA): TGCGCCAGCAGTACAGGCAATCAGCCCCAGCATTTT.

The genes are TRBV6-1 and TRBJ2-3; D remains ambiguous. Germline CDR1 reads MNHNS; CDR2 reads SASEGT. Between the trimmed V and J ends, which lost 7 bases and 0 bases, there was a span of 11 bases. CDR3 length equals 14 residues. For the CDR3, the DNA is TGTGCCAGCATGGCAGGAGCTAGCACAGATACGCAGTATTTT. Protein product: CASMAGASTDTQYF.

The chain joins TRBV19 to TRBJ1-5; D gene uncertain. The CDR3 totals 17 residues. The V end was cut by 0 bases, the J end by 0 bases, with 12 bases between. Germline-derived CDR1 and CDR2 are LNHDA and SQIVND (reference sequence). CDR3 coding DNA: TGTGCCAGTAGTATAGAGGTCAGGATGTATAGCAATCAGCCCCAGCATTTT. Its protein is CASSIEVRMYSNQPQHF.

DNA of the CDR3: TGTGCCAGCAGCCTGGGACAGGGAAATGAAGCTTTCTTT. Encoded protein: CASSLGQGNEAFF. The gene calls are TRBV7-6 and TRBJ1-1, with TRBD1 matching 9 bases. Germline values: CDR1 SGHVS, CDR2 FNYEAQ. There are 13 residues in the CDR3. V shed 5 bases, J shed 7 bases, and the junction held 5 bases outside the gene matches.

The table lists this clone with a few counts. The rearrangement uses TRBV6-8 and TRBJ1-2, with D perhaps matching TRBD1 (6 bases). CDR3 length: 13 amino acids. CDR1 MNHGY and CDR2 SAAAGT come from the germline V gene. V was trimmed by 7 bases and J by 2 bases, leaving 11 bases between them. The CDR3 reads CASIRQENYGYTF. CDR3 nucleotides: TGTGCCAGCATCCGACAGGAAAACTATGGCTACACCTTC.

This chain uses TRBV11-3 with TRBJ2-6; no definite D call. V dropped 2 bases and J dropped 1 base, with 0 bases sitting between them. Looked up from germline, CDR1 is SGHNT and CDR2 is YENEEA. CDR3 length: 13 amino acids. The CDR3 region is CASSLSGANVLTF. CDR3 in DNA: TGTGCCAGCAGCTTATCTGGGGCCAACGTCCTGACTTTC.

The chain couples TRBV5-4 to TRBJ2-7, with TRBD2 identical over 12 bases. Germline values: CDR1 SGHNT, CDR2 YYREEE (reference sequence). The junction had 9 bases not matched to a gene; V was cut back by 2 bases and J by 0 bases. The length of the CDR3 is 18 residues. CDR3 nucleotide sequence: TGTGCCAGCAGCTTTTCCGGGACTAGCGGGCCGAGCTCCTACGAGCAGTACTTC. It encodes CASSFSGTSGPSSYEQYF.

The V call is TRBV7-6, the J call TRBJ2-3; maybe TRBD1 (5 bases). V was shortened by 0 bases and J by 3 bases, with 13 bases between the two germline ends. Germline V CDR1 and CDR2: SGHVS, FNYEAQ. The CDR3 is 16 residues long. The CDR3 DNA reads TGTGCCAGCAGCTTAGCTACCAGGGTGGGAACAGATACGCAGTATTTT. It translates to CASSLATRVGTDTQYF.

This rearrangement joins TRBV9 to TRBJ2-1; 9 bases are a match to TRBD1. Germline-derived CDR1 and CDR2 are SGDLS and YYNGEE. Trimming removed 4 bases from V and 6 bases from J; junction bases left unmatched: 5. This CDR3 has 14 residues. CDR3 sequence: CASSSPGQGNEQFF. The CDR3 DNA follows: TGTGCCAGCAGCTCGCCGGGACAGGGCAATGAGCAGTTCTTC.

The V gene is TRBV19, the J gene TRBJ2-7; no clear D. The CDR3 contains 11 residues. Germline V CDR1 and CDR2: LNHDA, SQIVND (reference sequence). Deletions cut 5 bases from V and 3 bases from J, with 5 bases between. The DNA for the CDR3 is TGTGCCAGTAGTCGCGGCTACGAGCAGTACTTC. This gives the protein CASSRGYEQYF.

The rearrangement uses TRBV5-4 and TRBJ2-7; 7 positions match TRBD2. J gave up 6 bases and V 8 bases, and 14 bases lay outside the gene matches. The CDR3 has 14 amino acids. The V gene's germline CDR1 is SGHNT and CDR2 YYREEE (reference sequence). CDR3 region: CARAASRLALEQYF. CDR3 coding DNA: TGTGCCAGAGCAGCTTCCAGACTAGCTCTCGAGCAGTACTTC.

The chain has TRBV4-2 and TRBJ1-1; 7 bases fit TRBD1. This CDR3 has 15 amino acids. Per the germline V gene, CDR1 is LGHNA and CDR2 is YNFKEQ. V trimming: 2 bases; J trimming: 1 base; junction bases outside the gene matches: 4. For the CDR3, the DNA is TGTGCCAGCAGCCAACGACAGGGATCGAACACTGAAGCTTTCTTT. This gives the protein CASSQRQGSNTEAFF.

The chain has TRBV7-2 and TRBJ2-2; D is perhaps TRBD1 (6 bases). The CDR3 is 15 residues long. Between the trimmed V and J ends, which lost 1 base and 0 bases, there was a span of 6 bases. Germline CDR1 SGHTA, CDR2 FQGNSA. CDR3 nucleotides: TGTGCCAGCAGCTTAGACAGGGCGAACACCGGGGAGCTGTTTTTT. Its translation: CASSLDRANTGELFF.

The chain employs TRBV5-4 and TRBJ2-1, with no clear D. The CDR3 runs 14 residues. Germline lookup yields CDR1 SGHNT and CDR2 YYREEE (reference sequence). Trimming left V 4 bases short and J 3 bases short, with 11 bases between. The CDR3: CASSPTLVYNEQFF. The CDR3 nucleotides read TGTGCCAGCAGCCCTACTCTCGTCTACAATGAGCAGTTCTTC.

The chain joins TRBV5-1 to TRBJ2-3, with 12 bases that match TRBD2. CDR1 is SGHRS and CDR2 is YFSETQ in the germline V gene. Trimming took 1 base from V and 4 from J; bases not matched to a gene: 4. This CDR3 is 16 amino acids long. For the CDR3, the DNA is TGCGCCAGCAGCTTGCCTAGCGGGAGGGCCGCAGATACGCAGTATTTT. As protein: CASSLPSGRAADTQYF.

This chain joins TRBV15 and TRBJ2-7; 11 bases match TRBD2. After removal of 3 bases from V and 7 bases from J, the junction contained 8 bases not matched to a gene. Germline V CDR1 and CDR2: LNHNV, YYDKDF (reference sequence). The CDR3 is 15 amino acids. CDR3 sequence: CATSSSGGAYQEQYF. CDR3 coding DNA: TGTGCCACCAGCAGTAGCGGGGGGGCTTATCAGGAGCAGTACTTC. Together with reference TRBV15 and TRBJ2-7, the CDR3 gives the full variable domain: DAMVIQNPRYQVTQFGKPVTLSCSQTLNHNVMYWYQQKSSQAPKLLFHYYDKDFNNEADTPDNFQSRRPNTSFCFLDIRSPGLGDTAMYLCATSSSGGAYQEQYFGPGTRLTVT.

This rearrangement joins TRBV15 to TRBJ2-7; 11 nucleotides match TRBD1. J gave up 1 base and V 4 bases, and 6 bases lay outside the gene matches. This CDR3 spans 16 amino acids. Looked up from germline, CDR1 is LNHNV and CDR2 is YYDKDF (reference sequence). CDR3 residues: CATSTAGTGGSYEQYF. The CDR3 nucleotides are TGTGCCACCAGCACTGCCGGGACAGGGGGTTCCTACGAGCAGTACTTC.

The chain carries TRBV6-6 and TRBJ2-7; 9 bases agree with TRBD2. The V segment lost 5 bases and the J segment 0 bases; nucleotides outside the gene matches: 5. This CDR3 is 15 amino acids long. Germline CDR1 and CDR2: MNHNY and SVGAGI (reference sequence). CDR3 in amino acids: CASSTPRGGSYEQYF. CDR3 in DNA: TGTGCCAGCAGTACTCCGCGGGGGGGCTCCTACGAGCAGTACTTC.

J is TRBJ2-7 and V is TRBV7-2; the match to TRBD2 covers 11 bases. V lost 11 bases, J lost 1 base, and 13 bases stayed unmatched. Germline loops: CDR1 SGHTA, CDR2 FQGNSA. The CDR3 loop spans 16 amino acids. The CDR3 region has the DNA TGTGCCGTCTGGGTAGCGGGAGGGCCAGGTTCCTACGAGCAGTACTTC. It encodes CAVWVAGGPGSYEQYF.

The V and J genes are TRBV2 and TRBJ2-1, with TRBD2 matching over 15 bases. Germline CDR1 is SNHLY and CDR2 is FYNNEI. The V and J ends lost 4 bases and 0 bases, in that order; junction bases with no gene match: 4. The CDR3 covers 18 residues. CDR3 sequence reads: CASSAGTSGGSSYNEQFF. In nucleotides, the CDR3 is TGTGCCAGCAGTGCCGGGACTAGCGGGGGGAGCTCCTACAATGAGCAGTTCTTC.

In DNA, the CDR3 is TGTGCCAGCAGCGTAGGGGGGAGAGGGGAAAAACTGTTTTTT. Amino acids: CASSVGGRGEKLFF. The V and J genes are TRBV9 and TRBJ1-4; weak D call: TRBD1 (5 bases). The CDR3 runs 14 residues. V was trimmed by 0 bases and J by 8 bases, leaving 11 bases between them. Germline CDR1 reads SGDLS; CDR2 reads YYNGEE.

The gene calls are TRBV6-1 and TRBJ2-7, with D uncertain. V was trimmed by 7 bases and J by 3 bases, leaving 19 bases between them. This CDR3 has 15 residues. Germline CDR1 reads MNHNS; CDR2 reads SASEGT. Here the CDR3 DNA reads TGTGCCAGCAATCCGGCCAGTGGGTCTCTCTACGAGCAGTACTTC. It yields the protein CASNPASGSLYEQYF.

The V gene is TRBV5-7, the J gene TRBJ1-5; TRBD1 agrees at 10 bases. TRBV5-7 falls under the ORF class, with uncertain function. The CDR3 spans 19 residues. V lost 0 bases to trimming and J lost 1 base; unmatched junction nucleotides: 10. The CDR3: CASSLALAGTGESNQPQHF. Written as DNA, the CDR3 is TGTGCCAGCAGCTTGGCCTTGGCGGGGACAGGGGAAAGCAATCAGCCCCAGCATTTT.

The gene calls are TRBV6-5 and TRBJ2-6, with unresolved D. Germline-derived CDR1 and CDR2 are MNHEY and SVGAGI. Trimming shortened V by 0 bases and J by 4 bases, and 7 bases separated the two germline ends. The CDR3 contains 15 residues. For the CDR3, the DNA is TGTGCCAGCAGTTACTCCCTGGACGGGGCCAACGTCCTGACTTTC. Translation gives CASSYSLDGANVLTF.